The clone carrying this T cell receptor (beta chain) has more than one count but fewer than ten. Its matching antigen is unknown. TCRdb independently ran MiXCR on the 5' RACE reads; one entry per CDR3 protein. Found here are fewer than 300,000 distinct CDR3 sequences, 16% of them singletons; the top ten hold around 20%. This sample was taken from a study of T-cell memory formation after mild COVID-19. Looking at the study overall: TCR clusters were largely donor specific.

V lost 8 bases, J lost 0 bases, and 15 bases lay in between. Germline values: CDR1 SNHLY, CDR2 FYNNEI. CDR3 length: 15 residues. The study's findings and limits: Mostly located in CM and EM were contracting CD4+ clones, with contracting CD8+ clones located in EMRA. Second-wave clones with a day 37 peak had unconfirmed SARS-CoV-2 specificity.

The chain uses TRBV2 and TRBJ2-3; D gene unclear. The sequence was collected from a man aged 18 to 29 who had mild COVID-19 (a few samples of this study predate the infection). Cell type and time point are not known. The material sequenced was PBMCs or a T cell subset sorted from them (not recorded which). The CDR3 reads CASARRGSSTDTQYF. The CDR3, as DNA: TGTGCCAGCGCTAGACGAGGTAGTAGCACAGATACGCAGTATTTT. Together with reference TRBV2 and TRBJ2-3, the CDR3 gives the full variable domain: EPEVTQTPSHQVTQMGQEVILRCVPISNHLYFYWYRQILGQKVEFLVSFYNNEISEKSEIFDDQFSVERPDGSNFTLKIRSTKLEDSAMYFCASARRGSSTDTQYFGPGTRLTVL.